The present entry profiles one T cell receptor (beta chain) with its context. What it binds is not known. This sample stems from a study of memory B cells and T cells in multiple sclerosis. General study points: Normalization was needed because clone-set size differences affected shared clonotype counts.

CFSE-dim autoproliferating and CFSE-high non-proliferating T cells from unstimulated culture were sequenced separately. Some 50 million CFSE-labeled PBMCs were cultured less than 8 days unstimulated, then replicate wells were pooled. Without exogenous stimuli, approximately 0.46 uM CFSE-labeled PBMCs were cultured serum-free. Sequencing was performed with immunoSEQ multiplex PCR; in TCRdb, only in-frame clones are kept and a portion is missing. Seen here are 9,000 to 15,000 clones, 70% to 90% observed once, and the top ten hold about 2.5%. The receptor was isolated from a human donor with multiple sclerosis. The material sequenced was PBMCs from blood kept in culture.

CDR3 amino acids: CASSASYGYTF. CDR3 nucleotide sequence: TGTGCCAGCAGTGCCTCCTATGGCTACACCTTC. The chain employs TRBV28 and TRBJ1-2; D remains ambiguous. Germline V lookup: CDR1 MDHEN, CDR2 SYDVKM. This CDR3 comprises 11 residues. Trimming pared 5 bases from V and 4 bases from J, leaving 5 bases between.